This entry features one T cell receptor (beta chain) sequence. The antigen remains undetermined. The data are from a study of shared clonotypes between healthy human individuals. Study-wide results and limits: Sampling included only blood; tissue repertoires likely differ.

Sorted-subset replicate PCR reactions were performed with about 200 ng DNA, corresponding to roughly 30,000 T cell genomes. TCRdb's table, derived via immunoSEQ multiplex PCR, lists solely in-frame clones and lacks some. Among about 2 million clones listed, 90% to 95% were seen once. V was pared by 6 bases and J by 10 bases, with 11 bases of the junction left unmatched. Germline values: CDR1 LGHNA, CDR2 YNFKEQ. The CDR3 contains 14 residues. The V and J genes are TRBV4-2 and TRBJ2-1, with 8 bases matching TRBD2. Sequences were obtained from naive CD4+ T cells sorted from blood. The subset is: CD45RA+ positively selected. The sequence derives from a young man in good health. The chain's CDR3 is CASRLIAGTGEQFF. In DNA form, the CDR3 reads TGTGCCAGCAGACTCATAGCGGGGACGGGAGAGCAGTTCTTC.